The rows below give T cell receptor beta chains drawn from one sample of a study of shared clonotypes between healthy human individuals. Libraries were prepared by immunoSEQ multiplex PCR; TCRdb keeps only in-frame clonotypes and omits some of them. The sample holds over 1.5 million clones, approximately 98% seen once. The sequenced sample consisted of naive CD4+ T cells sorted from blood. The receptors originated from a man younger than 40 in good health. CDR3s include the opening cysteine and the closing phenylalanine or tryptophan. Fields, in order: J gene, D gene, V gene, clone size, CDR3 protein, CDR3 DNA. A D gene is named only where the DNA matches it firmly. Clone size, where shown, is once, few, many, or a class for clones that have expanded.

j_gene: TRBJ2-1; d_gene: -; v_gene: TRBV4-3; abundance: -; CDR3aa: CASSQEGAGTYNEQFF; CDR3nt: TGCGCCAGCAGCCAGGAAGGAGCGGGTACCTACAATGAGCAGTTCTTC
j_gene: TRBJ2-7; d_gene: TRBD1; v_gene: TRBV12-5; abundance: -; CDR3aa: CASGLQIPRTGDPGPPYEQYF; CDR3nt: TGTGCTAGTGGTTTGCAAATACCCCGGACAGGGGACCCCGGGCCTCCCTACGAGCAGTACTTC
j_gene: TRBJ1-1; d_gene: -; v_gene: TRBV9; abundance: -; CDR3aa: CASSVSQTEAFF; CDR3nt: TGTGCCAGCAGCGTATCCCAGACTGAAGCTTTCTTT
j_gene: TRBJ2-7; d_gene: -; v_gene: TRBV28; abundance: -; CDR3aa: CASSIPTPYEQYF; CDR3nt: TGTGCCAGCAGTATCCCGACCCCCTACGAGCAGTACTTC
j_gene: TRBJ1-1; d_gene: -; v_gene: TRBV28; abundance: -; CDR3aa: CASSPTSATRPKEDFF; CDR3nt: TGTGCCAGCAGCCCCACGTCGGCCACAAGACCCAAGGAGGATTTCTTT
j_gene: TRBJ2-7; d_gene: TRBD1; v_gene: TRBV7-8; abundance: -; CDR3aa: CASSPRTGWFGEQYF; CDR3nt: TGTGCCAGCAGCCCACGGACAGGTTGGTTTGGCGAGCAGTACTTC
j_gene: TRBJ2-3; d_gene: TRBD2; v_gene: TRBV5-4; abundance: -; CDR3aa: CASRSGRATDTQYF; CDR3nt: TGTGCCAGCAGAAGCGGGAGGGCCACAGATACGCAGTATTTT
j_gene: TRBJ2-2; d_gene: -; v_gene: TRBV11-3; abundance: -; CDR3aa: CASSPNEVESRGELFF; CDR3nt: TGTGCCAGCAGTCCGAATGAGGTTGAGTCGCGGGGGGAGCTGTTTTTT
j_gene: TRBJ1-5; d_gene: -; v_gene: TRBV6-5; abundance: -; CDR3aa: CASRGRSAQPQHF; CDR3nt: TGTGCCAGCAGAGGACGGTCTGCCCAGCCCCAGCATTTT
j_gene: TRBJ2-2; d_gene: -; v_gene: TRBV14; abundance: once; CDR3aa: CASSTGRGANTGELFF; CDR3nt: TGTGCCAGCAGTACGGGCAGGGGGGCGAACACCGGGGAGCTGTTTTTT
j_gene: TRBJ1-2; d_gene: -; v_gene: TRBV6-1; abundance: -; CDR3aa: CASSADSNYGYTF; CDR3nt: TGTGCCAGCAGTGCCGACAGTAACTATGGCTACACCTTC
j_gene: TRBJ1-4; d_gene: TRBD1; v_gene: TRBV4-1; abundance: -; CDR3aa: CASSQGQGFGDEKLFF; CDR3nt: TGCGCCAGCAGCCAAGGACAGGGCTTTGGGGATGAAAAACTGTTTTTT
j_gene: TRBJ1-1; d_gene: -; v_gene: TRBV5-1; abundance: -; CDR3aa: CASSAAYSGPPDTEAFF; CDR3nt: TGCGCCAGCAGCGCTGCATATTCGGGGCCGCCGGACACTGAAGCTTTCTTT
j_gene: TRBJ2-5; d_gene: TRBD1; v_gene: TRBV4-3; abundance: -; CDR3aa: CASSLHRGRETQYF; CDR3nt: TGCGCCAGCAGCCTTCACAGGGGGCGCGAGACCCAGTACTTC
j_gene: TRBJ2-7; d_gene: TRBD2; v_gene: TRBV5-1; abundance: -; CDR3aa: CASSSSPLAGAYEQYF; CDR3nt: TGCGCCAGCAGCTCCTCCCCCCTTGCGGGGGCCTACGAGCAGTACTTC
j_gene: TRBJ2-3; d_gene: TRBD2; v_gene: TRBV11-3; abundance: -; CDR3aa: CASSLSGLAGSTDTQYF; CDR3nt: TGTGCCAGCAGCTTATCAGGTCTAGCGGGATCCACAGATACGCAGTATTTT
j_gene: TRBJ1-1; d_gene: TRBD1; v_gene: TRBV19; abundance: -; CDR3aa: CASSKAGGPSTEAFF; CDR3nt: TGTGCCAGTAGTAAAGCAGGGGGCCCCAGCACTGAAGCTTTCTTT
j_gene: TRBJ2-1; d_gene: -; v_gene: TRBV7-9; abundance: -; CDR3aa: CASSTIAGKRLNEQFF; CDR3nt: TGTGCCAGCAGCACCATCGCTGGGAAACGGCTTAATGAGCAGTTCTTC
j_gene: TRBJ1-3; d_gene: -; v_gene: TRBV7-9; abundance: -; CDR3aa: CASSLEGRTFGNTIYF; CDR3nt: TGTGCCAGCAGCCTGGAGGGGAGGACATTTGGAAACACCATATATTTT
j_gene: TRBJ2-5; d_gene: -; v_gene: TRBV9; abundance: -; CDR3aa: CASSVDGETQYF; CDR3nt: TGTGCCAGCAGCGTAGATGGAGAGACCCAGTACTTC
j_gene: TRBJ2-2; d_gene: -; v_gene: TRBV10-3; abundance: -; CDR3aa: CAISLAEYGELFF; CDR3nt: TGTGCCATCAGTTTAGCGGAGTACGGGGAGCTGTTTTTT
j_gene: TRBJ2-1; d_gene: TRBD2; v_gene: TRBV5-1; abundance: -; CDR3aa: CASSLVDGRASGNEQFF; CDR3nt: TGCGCCAGCAGCTTGGTTGACGGGAGGGCCAGTGGGAATGAGCAGTTCTTC
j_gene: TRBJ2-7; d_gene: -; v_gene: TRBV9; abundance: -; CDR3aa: CASSVAGLANGEQYF; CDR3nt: TGTGCCAGCAGCGTAGCGGGTCTAGCGAACGGCGAGCAGTACTTC
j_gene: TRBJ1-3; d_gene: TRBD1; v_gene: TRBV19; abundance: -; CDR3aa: CASSVTPGQLSGNTIYF; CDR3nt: TGTGCCAGTAGTGTTACACCGGGACAGCTCTCTGGAAACACCATATATTTT
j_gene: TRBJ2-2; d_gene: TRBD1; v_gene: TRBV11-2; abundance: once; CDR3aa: CASSLVWGQDTGELFF; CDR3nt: TGTGCCAGCAGCTTAGTCTGGGGACAGGACACCGGGGAGCTGTTTTTT
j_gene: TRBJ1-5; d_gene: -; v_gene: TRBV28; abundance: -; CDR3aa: CASSTLSGLSNQPQHF; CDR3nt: TGTGCCAGCAGCACCCTCTCGGGTCTTAGCAATCAGCCCCAGCATTTT
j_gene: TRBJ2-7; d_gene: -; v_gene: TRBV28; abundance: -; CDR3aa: CASSVPRGANYEQYF; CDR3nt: TGTGCCAGCAGTGTCCCCCGGGGGGCTAACTACGAGCAGTACTTC
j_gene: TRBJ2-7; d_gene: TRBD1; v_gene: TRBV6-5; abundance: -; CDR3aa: CASTETGSSYEQYF; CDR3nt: TGTGCCAGCACCGAGACAGGGTCCTCCTACGAGCAGTACTTC
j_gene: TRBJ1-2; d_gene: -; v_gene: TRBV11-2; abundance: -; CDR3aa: CASSLYSYGYTF; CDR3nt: TGTGCCAGCAGCTTGTACTCCTATGGCTACACCTTC
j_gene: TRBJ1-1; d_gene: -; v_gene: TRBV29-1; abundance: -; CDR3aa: CSVVLGWTTEAFF; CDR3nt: TGCAGCGTTGTCCTGGGCTGGACCACTGAAGCTTTCTTT
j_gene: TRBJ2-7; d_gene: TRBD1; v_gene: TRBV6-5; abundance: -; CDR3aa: CASSYYPGGSYEQYF; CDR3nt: TGTGCCAGCAGTTACTATCCAGGGGGCTCCTACGAGCAGTACTTC
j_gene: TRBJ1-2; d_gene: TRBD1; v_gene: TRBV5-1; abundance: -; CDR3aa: CASSLYRGYGYTF; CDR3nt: TGCGCCAGCAGCTTGTACAGGGGCTATGGCTACACCTTC
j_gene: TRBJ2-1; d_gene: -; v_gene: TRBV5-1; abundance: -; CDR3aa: CASTSPGTDYNEQFF; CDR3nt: TGCGCCAGCACCTCTCCCGGGACCGACTACAATGAGCAGTTCTTC
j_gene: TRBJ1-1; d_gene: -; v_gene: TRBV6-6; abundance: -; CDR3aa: CASSYSAPTEAFF; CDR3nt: TGTGCCAGCAGTTACTCAGCTCCCACTGAAGCTTTCTTT
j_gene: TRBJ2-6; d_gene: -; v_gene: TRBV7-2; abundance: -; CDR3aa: CASSLSFDRTTGANVLTF; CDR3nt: TGTGCCAGCAGCTTAAGTTTTGACAGGACCACTGGGGCCAACGTCCTGACTTTC
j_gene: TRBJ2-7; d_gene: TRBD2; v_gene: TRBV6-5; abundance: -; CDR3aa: CASSYSSGVPYEQYF; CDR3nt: TGTGCCAGCAGTTATTCTAGCGGAGTGCCCTACGAGCAGTACTTC
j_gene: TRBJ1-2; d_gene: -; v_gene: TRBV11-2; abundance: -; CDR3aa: CASSLRSRPTLLNYGYTF; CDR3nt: TGTGCCAGCAGCTTACGATCCCGCCCGACTTTACTTAACTATGGCTACACCTTC
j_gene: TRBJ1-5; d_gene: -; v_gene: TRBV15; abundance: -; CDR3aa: CATSPVPAYSNQPQHF; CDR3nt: TGTGCCACCAGCCCTGTTCCAGCTTATAGCAATCAGCCCCAGCATTTT
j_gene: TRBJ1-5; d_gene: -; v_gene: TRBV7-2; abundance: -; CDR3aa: CASSLAGGNNQPQHF; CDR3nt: TGTGCCAGCAGCTTAGCGGGCGGAAACAATCAGCCCCAGCATTTT
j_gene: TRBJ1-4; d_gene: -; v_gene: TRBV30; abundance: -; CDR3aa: CAWSAGAEKLFF; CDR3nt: TGTGCCTGGAGCGCAGGGGCTGAAAAACTGTTTTTT
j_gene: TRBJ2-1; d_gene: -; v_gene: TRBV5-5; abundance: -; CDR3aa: CASSLTGRGFF; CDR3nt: TGTGCCAGCAGCTTGACTGGTCGTGGGTTCTTC
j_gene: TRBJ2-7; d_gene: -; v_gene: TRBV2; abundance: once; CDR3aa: CASSEGRDLYEQYF; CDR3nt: TGTGCCAGCAGTGAAGGGCGGGACCTCTACGAGCAGTACTTC
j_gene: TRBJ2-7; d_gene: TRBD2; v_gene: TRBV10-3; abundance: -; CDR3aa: CAISEGPSGAYEQYF; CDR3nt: TGTGCCATCAGTGAAGGGCCTAGCGGGGCCTACGAGCAGTACTTC
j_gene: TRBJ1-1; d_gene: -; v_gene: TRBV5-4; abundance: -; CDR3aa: CASSETGTPNTEAFF; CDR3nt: TGTGCCAGCAGCGAGACCGGGACGCCGAACACTGAAGCTTTCTTT